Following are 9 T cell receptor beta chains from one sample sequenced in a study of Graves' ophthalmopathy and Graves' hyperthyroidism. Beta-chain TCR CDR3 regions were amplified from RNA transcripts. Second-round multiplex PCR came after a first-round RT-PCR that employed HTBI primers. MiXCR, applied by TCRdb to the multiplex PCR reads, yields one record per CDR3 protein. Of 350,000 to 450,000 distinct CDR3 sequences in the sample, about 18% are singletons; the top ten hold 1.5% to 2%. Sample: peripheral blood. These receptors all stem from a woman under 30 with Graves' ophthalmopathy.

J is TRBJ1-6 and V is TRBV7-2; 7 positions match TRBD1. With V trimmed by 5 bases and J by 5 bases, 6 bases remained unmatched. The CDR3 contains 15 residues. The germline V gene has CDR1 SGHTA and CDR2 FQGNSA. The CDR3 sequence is CASSQRQGDNSPLHF. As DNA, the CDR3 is TGTGCCAGCAGCCAAAGACAGGGAGATAATTCACCCCTCCACTTT.

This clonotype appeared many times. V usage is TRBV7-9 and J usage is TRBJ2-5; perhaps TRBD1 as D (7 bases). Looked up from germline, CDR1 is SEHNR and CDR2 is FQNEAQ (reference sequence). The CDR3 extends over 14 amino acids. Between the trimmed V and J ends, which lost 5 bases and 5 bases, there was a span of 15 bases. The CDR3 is CASSPQGGAETQYF. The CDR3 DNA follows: TGTGCCAGCAGCCCGCAGGGGGGTGCGGAGACCCAGTACTTC.

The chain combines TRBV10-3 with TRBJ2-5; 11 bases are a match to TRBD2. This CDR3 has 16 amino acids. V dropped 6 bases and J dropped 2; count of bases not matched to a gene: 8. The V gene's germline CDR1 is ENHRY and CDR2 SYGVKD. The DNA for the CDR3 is TGTGCCATCAGCTTAAGACTAGCGGGAAATCAAGAGACCCAGTACTTC. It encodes CAISLRLAGNQETQYF.

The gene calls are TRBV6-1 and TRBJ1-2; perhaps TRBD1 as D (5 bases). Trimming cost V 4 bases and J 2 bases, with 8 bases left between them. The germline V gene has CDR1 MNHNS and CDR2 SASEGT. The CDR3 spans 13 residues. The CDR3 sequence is CASSVDSNYGYTF. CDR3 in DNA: TGTGCCAGCAGTGTTGACAGCAACTATGGCTACACCTTC.

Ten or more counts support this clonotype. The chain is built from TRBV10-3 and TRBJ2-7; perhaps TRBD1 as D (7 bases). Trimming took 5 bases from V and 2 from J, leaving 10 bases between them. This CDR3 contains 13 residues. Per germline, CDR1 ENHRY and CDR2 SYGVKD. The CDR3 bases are TGTGCCATCAGTCAGGGGGGAACCTACGAGCAGTACTTC. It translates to CAISQGGTYEQYF.

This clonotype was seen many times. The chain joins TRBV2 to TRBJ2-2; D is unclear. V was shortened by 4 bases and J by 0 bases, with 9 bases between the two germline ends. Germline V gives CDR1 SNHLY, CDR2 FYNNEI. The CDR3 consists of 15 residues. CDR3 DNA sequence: TGTGCCAGCAGTGGCTCCCCTTCGAACACCGGGGAGCTGTTTTTT. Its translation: CASSGSPSNTGELFF.

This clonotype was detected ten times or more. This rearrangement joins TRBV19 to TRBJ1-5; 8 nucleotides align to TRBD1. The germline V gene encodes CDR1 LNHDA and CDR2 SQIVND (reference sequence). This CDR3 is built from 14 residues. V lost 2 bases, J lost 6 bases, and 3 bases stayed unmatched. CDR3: CASSIRGTGQPQHF. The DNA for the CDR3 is TGTGCCAGTAGTATACGGGGGACAGGTCAGCCCCAGCATTTT.

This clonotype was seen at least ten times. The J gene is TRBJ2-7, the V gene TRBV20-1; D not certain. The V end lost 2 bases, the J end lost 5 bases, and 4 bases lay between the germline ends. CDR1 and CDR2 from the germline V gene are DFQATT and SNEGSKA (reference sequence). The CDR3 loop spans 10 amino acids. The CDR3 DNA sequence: TGCAGTGCTAGACAGGACGAGCAGTACTTC. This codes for CSARQDEQYF.

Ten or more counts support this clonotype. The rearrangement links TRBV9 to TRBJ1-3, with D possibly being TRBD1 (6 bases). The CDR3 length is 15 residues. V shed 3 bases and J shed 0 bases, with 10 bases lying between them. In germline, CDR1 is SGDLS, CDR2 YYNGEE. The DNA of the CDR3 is TGTGCCAGCAGCGCTGGGGACACCTCTGGAAACACCATATATTTT. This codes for CASSAGDTSGNTIYF.